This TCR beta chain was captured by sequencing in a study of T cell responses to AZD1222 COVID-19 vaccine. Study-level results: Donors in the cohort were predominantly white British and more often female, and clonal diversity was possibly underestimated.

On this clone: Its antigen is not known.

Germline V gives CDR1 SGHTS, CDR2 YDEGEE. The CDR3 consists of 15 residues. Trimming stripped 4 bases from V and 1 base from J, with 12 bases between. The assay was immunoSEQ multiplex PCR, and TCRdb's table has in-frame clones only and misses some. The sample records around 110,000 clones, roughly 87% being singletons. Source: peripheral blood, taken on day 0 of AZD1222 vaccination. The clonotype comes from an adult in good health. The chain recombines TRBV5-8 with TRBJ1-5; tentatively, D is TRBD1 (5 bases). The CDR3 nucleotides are TGTGCCAGCAGCCGCCCGGGGCACAGCAATCAGCCCCAGCATTTT. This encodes CASSRPGHSNQPQHF.